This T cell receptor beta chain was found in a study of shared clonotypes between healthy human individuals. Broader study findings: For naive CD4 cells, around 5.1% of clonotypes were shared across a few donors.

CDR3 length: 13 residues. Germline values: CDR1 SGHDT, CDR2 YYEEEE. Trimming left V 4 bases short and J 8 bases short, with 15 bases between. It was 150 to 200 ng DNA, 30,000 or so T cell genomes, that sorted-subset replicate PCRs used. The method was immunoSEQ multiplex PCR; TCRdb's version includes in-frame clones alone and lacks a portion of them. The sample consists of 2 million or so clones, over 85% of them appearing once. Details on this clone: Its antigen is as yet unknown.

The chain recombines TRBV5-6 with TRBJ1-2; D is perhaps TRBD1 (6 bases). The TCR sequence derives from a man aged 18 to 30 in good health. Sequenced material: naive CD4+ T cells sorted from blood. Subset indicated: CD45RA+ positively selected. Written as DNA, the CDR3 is TGTGCCAGCAGCAACCAGGGGCGCGGGGGCTACACCTTC. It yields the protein CASSNQGRGGYTF.